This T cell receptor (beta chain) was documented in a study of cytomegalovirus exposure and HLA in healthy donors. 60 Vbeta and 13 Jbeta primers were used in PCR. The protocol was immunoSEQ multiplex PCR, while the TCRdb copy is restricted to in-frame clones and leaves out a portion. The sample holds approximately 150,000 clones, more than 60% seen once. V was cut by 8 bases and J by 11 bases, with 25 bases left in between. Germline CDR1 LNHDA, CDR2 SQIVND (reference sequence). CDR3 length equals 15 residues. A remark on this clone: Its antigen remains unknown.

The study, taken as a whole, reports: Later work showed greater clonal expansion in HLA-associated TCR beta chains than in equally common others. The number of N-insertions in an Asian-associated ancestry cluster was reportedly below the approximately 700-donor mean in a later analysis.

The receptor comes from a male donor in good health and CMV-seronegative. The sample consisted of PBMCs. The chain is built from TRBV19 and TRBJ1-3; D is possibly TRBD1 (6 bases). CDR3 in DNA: TGTGCCAGTGCCGACAGGTCCCGTTCGGAAAAGGCCATATATTTT. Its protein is CASADRSRSEKAIYF.